This T cell receptor (beta chain) was sequenced in a study of T-cell reconstitution after alpha-beta-depleted transplantation in children (TCRdb year 2016). General notes on the study: T-cell immune reconstitution after TCRalphabeta/CD19-depleted allogeneic hematopoietic cell transplantation in children was quantitatively tracked in the study by means of TCR repertoire profiling.

The CDR3 runs 13 amino acids, cysteine and phenylalanine included. Solely the CDR3 DNA is kept, with 39 bases framed from the first base. In the germline V gene, CDR1 corresponds to SQVTM and CDR2 to ANQGSEA. Unmatched junction bases come to 6, with V trimmed by 7 bases and J by 5 bases. The library was made by PCR. TCRdb records Illumina HiSeq 2500 as the sequencer. TCR library preparation used molecular barcoding, with unique molecular identifiers applied to normalize quantification of the TCRbeta repertoire. The raw public data were reprocessed by TCRdb itself: fastp quality trimming at Q25, MiXCR clonotype calling, in-frame beta chains only. Here each entry gathers all rows of one CDR3 protein and keeps the most common genes and DNA. The sample table holds some 640,000 distinct CDR3 sequences, of which 16% were seen once. Under 1.2% of the sample belongs to the ten largest clones. This clonotype was counted ten times or more. Its recognized antigen is unknown. Qualities for individual bases were not recorded, and no much larger clone is one base off.

The receptor was isolated from a human donor who donated a stem cell graft to a child with acute myeloid leukemia. This material consisted of PBMCs from the stem cell graft donor, taken from the stem cell graft. The rearranged segments are TRBV29-1 and TRBJ2-1, with 9 bases in between that match TRBD2. The CDR3 region reads CSASGGLNNEQFF. In nucleotides, the sequence is TGCAGCGCAAGCGGGGGGTTGAACAATGAGCAGTTCTTC.